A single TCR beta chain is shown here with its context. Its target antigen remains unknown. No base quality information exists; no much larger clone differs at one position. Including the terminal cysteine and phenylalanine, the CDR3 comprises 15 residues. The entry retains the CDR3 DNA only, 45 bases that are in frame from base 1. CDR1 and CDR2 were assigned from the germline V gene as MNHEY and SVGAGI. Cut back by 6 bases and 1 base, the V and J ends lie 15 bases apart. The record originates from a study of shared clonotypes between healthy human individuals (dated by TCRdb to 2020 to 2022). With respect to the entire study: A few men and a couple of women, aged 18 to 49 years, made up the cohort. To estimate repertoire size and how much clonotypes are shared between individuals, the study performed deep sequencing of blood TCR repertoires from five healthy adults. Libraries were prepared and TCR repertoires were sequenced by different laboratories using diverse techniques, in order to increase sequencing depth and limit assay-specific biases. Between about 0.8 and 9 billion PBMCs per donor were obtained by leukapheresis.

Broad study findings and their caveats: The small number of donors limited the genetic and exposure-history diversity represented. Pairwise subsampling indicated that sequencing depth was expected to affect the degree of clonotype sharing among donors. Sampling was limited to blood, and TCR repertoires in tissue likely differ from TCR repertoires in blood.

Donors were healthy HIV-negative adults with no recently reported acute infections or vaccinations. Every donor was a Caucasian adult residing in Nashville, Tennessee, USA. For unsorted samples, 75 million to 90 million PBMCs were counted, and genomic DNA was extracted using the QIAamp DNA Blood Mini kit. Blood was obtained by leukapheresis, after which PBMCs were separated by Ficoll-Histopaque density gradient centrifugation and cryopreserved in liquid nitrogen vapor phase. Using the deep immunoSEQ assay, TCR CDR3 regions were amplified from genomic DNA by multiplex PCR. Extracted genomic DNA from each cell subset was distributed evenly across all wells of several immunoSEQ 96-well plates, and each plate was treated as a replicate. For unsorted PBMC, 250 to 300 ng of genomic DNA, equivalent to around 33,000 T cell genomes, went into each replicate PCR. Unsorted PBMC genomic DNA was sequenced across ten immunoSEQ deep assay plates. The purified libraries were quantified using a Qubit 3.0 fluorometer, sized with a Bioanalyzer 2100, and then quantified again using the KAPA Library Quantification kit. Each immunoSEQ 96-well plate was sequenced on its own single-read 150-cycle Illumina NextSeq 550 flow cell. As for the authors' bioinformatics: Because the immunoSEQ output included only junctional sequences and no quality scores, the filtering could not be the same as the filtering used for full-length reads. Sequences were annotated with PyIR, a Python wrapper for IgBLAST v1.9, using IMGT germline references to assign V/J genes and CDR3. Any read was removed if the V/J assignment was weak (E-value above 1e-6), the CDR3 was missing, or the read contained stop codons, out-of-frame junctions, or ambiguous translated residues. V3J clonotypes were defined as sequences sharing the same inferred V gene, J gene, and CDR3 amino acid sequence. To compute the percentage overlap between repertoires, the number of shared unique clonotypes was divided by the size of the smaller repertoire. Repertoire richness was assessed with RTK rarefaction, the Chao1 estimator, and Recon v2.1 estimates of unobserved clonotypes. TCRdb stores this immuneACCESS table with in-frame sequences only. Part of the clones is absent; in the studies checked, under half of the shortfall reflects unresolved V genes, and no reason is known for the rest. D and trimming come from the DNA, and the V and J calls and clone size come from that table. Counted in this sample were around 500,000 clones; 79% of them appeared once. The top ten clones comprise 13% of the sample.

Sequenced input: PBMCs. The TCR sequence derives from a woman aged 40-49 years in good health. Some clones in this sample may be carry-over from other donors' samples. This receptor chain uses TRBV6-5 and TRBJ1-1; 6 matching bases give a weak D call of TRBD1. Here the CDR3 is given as CASSLTGTKNTEAFF. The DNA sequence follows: TGTGCCAGCAGCCTCACAGGGACAAAGAACACTGAAGCTTTCTTT.